Described below is a single T cell receptor beta chain sequence and its context. No antigen is known for it. No qualities accompany the bases; no much larger clone lies one base away. In the first month after transplant, blood samples were collected up to 4 times, and after that at least monthly when available. This sample is part of a study of graft-versus-host responses after intestinal transplantation (dated by TCRdb to the early 2020s). As for the study more broadly: Multivisceral, liver-intestinal, or isolated intestinal transplants were received by the recipients. Every recipient was given anti-thymocyte globulin induction, then maintenance tacrolimus and steroids for around three years. Graft-versus-host and host-versus-graft alloreactive T cell clones were tracked in the graft, circulation and bone marrow after intestinal transplantation using bulk TCR-beta CDR3 sequencing. To identify alloreactive clones, pre-transplant mixed lymphocyte reaction products were sequenced and compared with unstimulated pre-transplant donor and recipient T cells. The cohort enrolled under 25 intestinal transplant recipients including one retransplant, and a few patients lacking pretransplant specimens were excluded. Donor T cell macrochimerism was defined as a peak of at least 4% donor T cells among recipient peripheral blood mononuclear cells. Samples from three later patients were sequenced in-house on an Illumina MiSeq with MiXCR processing rather than by the commercial service. Results and caveats for the whole study, not just this receptor: GvH clones turned up in recipient bone marrow, with some appearing earlier in ileal mucosa or blood, a pattern consistent with an intestinal mucosal origin. Early after transplant, declines in HvG clones were associated with peak levels of circulating GvH clones. The conclusions were limited by the relatively low number and heterogeneity of the intestinal transplant patients. In patients with donor T cell macrochimerism, the allografts had high GvH to HvG T cell clonal ratios.

The germline V gene (reference sequence) yields GTSNPN for CDR1 and SVGIG for CDR2. V is reduced by 2 bases and J by 0 bases, leaving a spacing of 10 bases between them. CDR3 length: 14 amino acids, cysteine to phenylalanine. The retained sequence is limited to the CDR3, 42 bases, with the frame set at the first base. The library was prepared using the immunoSEQ multiplex PCR assay. For most patients, genomic DNA was subjected to high-throughput TCR-beta CDR3 sequencing by Adaptive Biotechnologies. Under the source paper's analysis protocol: Adaptive's ImmunoSEQ software was the source of the TCR sequencing data for approximately 18 patients, while three other patients were processed with MiXCR and VDJtools. CDR3 nucleotide sequences shared between donor and recipient were removed because the origin of such sequences could not be assigned. To be classed as alloreactive, a clone needed at least 2-fold expansion over unstimulated cells and a minimum CFSE-low frequency of 0.002% (template counts) or 0.001% (read counts). Mappable clones were those detected in sequenced pre-transplant spleen, lymph node, or MLR CFSE-low populations of the donor or recipient. The cumulative frequency of alloreactive clones was calculated as a percentage of all sequences, weighted by copy number. The table was pulled from immuneACCESS by TCRdb, which kept in-frame rearrangements only. Such tables lose some clones; where checked, under half of the loss comes from unresolved V genes, and the rest has no known cause. The DNA gave D and trimming, while V, J and clone size come from that table. The sample table holds 12,000 or so clones, of which 80% to 85% were seen once. The top ten clones comprise approximately 34% of the sample.

The TCR was taken from a human patient who received an intestinal transplant, so some T cells may come from the graft donor. The sequence links TRBV30 to TRBJ1-1, with the D gene not confidently named. Material: PBMCs, obtained around 490 days after intestinal transplant. This receptor has the CDR3 CAWSSELLNTEAFF. The DNA sequence is given as TGTGCCTGGAGTTCGGAATTACTGAACACTGAAGCTTTCTTT.